This TCR beta chain was captured in a study of blood T cell repertoires in COVID-19. Across the study: The United States, Italy and Spain supplied acute and convalescent COVID-19 samples. PBMCs, B-cell-depleted T cells, or T cells provided the cDNA or gDNA that made up the material.

This clone was found once. Original data processing: Amplification of reference gene primers provided the estimated nucleated cell counts. TCRdb keeps only in-frame clones here, not all; method: immunoSEQ multiplex PCR. V and J calls and clone size follow that table, whereas D and trimming were derived from the DNA. This sample has around 180,000 clones, with 70% to 85% found just once. V trimming: 5 bases; J trimming: 1 base; junction bases outside the gene matches: 8. Germline V CDR1 and CDR2: SEHNR, FQNEAQ (reference sequence). This CDR3 is built from 16 residues. The rearrangement links TRBV7-9 to TRBJ2-1; the match to TRBD2 covers 7 bases. The sequenced sample was peripheral blood. The sequence derives from a woman aged 80 or over with acute or convalescent COVID-19. CDR3 DNA: TGTGCCAGCAGCAAGGGCTGGCGGGGGTCCTACAATGAGCAGTTCTTC. This translates into CASSKGWRGSYNEQFF.